This T cell receptor beta chain was identified in a study of T cells in Graves' hyperthyroidism and ophthalmopathy (dated by TCRdb to between 2018 and 2020). The study in broad terms: Peripheral blood samples were taken at initial diagnosis, before any treatment was given. The 90 or so discovery patients were randomly split 7:3 into training and test sets. Following sampling, methimazole starting at 30 mg daily was given to hyperthyroidism patients, and high-dose intravenous methylprednisolone was given to ophthalmopathy patients. TCR V-J signatures able to tell the groups apart were searched for in a discovery cohort of 95 or so patients, of whom more than 40 had Graves' ophthalmopathy and some 60 had stable Graves' hyperthyroidism. TCR Vbeta CDR3 sequencing of 135 peripheral blood samples (roughly 41 ophthalmopathy, roughly 72 hyperthyroidism and around 17 progressor patients) is reported in the paper. Prospective prediction of ophthalmopathy was tested in an independent validation cohort of fewer than 20 hyperthyroidism patients and 17 patients who later progressed to ophthalmopathy. Thyroid tissue and blood T-cell repertoires from about six Graves' hyperthyroidism patients were also compared in the study.

This clonotype occurred once. Its cognate antigen has yet to be identified. Base qualities are not provided; no much larger clone lies one nucleotide away. One read alone provides weak support. Here is what the overall study found, with its caveats: No statistical method was used to set the sample size in advance, and investigators knew the group allocation. Most expanded thyroid clonotypes (frequency above 0.001) were also found in blood, which suggests that blood repertoires may mirror thyroid immune responses. During validation, the model predicted progression to ophthalmopathy a median of approximately six months ahead of onset, with almost 71% sensitivity and around 72% specificity. Ophthalmopathy was separated from stable hyperthyroidism by a 13 V-J signature model, with just over 85% sensitivity and about 81% specificity obtained in cross-validation and 80%/75% obtained in testing.

Amplification of TCR beta CDR3 regions was carried out from RNA transcripts. The first round of RT-PCR for the TCR CDR3 was performed with the HTBI primer set and the Qiagen OneStep RT-PCR kit. Libraries were constructed in a second round of multiplex PCR, after which size selection and purification were performed. Libraries were sequenced paired-end with 100 bp reads on an Illumina HiSeq2000. The paper's processing steps were these. SOAPnuke was used to process the raw data, with reads discarded if the reads contained adapters or uncalled bases, had a mean Phred below 15, or lacked an exact constant-primer or identifier match. COPE v1.2.5 was used to merge high-quality paired reads, and clonotypes were defined as unique nucleotide sequences. Clonotypes were aligned to IMGT TRBV, TRBD and TRBJ reference segments using MiTCR v1.1. Analysis was restricted to V-J combinations with a frequency above 0.0001, which covered 98% to 99.2% of repertoires. The TCS score was defined as the ratio of F50 (clonal expansion) to E x V (chaos), calculated using BLOSUM62-based TCRdist between CDR3 peptides within each V-J. Welch's t-statistics and random forest reduced roughly 530 V-J features to roughly 13, which were used in a naive Bayes classifier (R e1071). The public reads were reanalyzed by TCRdb: fastp trimming at Q25, MiXCR alignment, in-frame beta chains only. Every CDR3 protein is listed once, alongside the most common genes and DNA of its rows. TCRdb assigned the V and J calls; the authors' analysis was not used. Counted in this sample were fewer than 750,000 distinct CDR3 sequences; about 15% of them appeared once. The top ten hold under 15% of the sample.

Ophthalmopathy patients had moderately to severely active disease, with a Clinical Activity Score of 3 or more, a NOSPECS grade of 4 or more, and a disease duration of less than 3 months. Any patient with an uncontrolled infection, another autoimmune disease, pregnancy or lactation was excluded. Diagnoses were established on the basis of clinical symptoms, serum thyroxine and TRAb, thyroid ultrasound, and orbital computed tomography. PBMCs were separated from 10 ml of fresh peripheral blood using Ficoll-Paque density gradient centrifugation. Trizol reagent was used to extract total RNA, and RNA quality was then checked on an Agilent 2100 Bioanalyzer. The specimen was blood. The clonotype originates from a woman aged 45 to 65 with Graves' ophthalmopathy.

The nucleotides read TGTGCCAGCAGCCCAGGACAGGGGGCGCATTCCTTGGGCACAGATACGCAGTATTTT. It codes for CASSPGQGAHSLGTDTQYF. The chain was built from TRBV7-9 and TRBJ2-3; 11 bases in the junction line up with TRBD1. Relative to germline, V is missing 5 bases and J is missing 1 base, with 14 bases of the junction outside any gene match. Reading the germline V gene (reference sequence) gives CDR1 SEHNR and CDR2 FQNEAQ. The CDR3 goes from the cysteine to the phenylalanine over 19 residues. CDR3 DNA is the only sequence kept; it has 57 bases, read in frame from the first base.